One and the same sample provided the 14 T cell receptor beta chains below, sequenced in a study of blood T cell repertoires in COVID-19 (TCRdb year 2020). Library prep was done by the immunoSEQ multiplex PCR assay. TCRdb provides this immuneACCESS table in a form limited to in-frame rearrangements. Some clones are lacking; in checked studies, under half of them reflect an unresolved V gene, and why the rest are absent is not known. The table for this sample lists 25,000 to 35,000 clones; approximately 67% of them were counted only once. About 15% of the sample lies in the top ten. Material: peripheral blood. These receptors came from a human donor in a cohort sampled during active COVID-19.

J is TRBJ1-5 and V is TRBV10-3; TRBD1 matches at 7 bases. V trimming: 3 bases; J trimming: 1 base; junction bases outside the gene matches: 3. The CDR3 runs to 15 residues. CDR1 and CDR2 (germline): ENHRY, SYGVKD. Written as DNA, the CDR3 is TGTGCCATCAGTGACCTACAGGGGAGCAATCAGCCCCAGCATTTT. Translation gives CAISDLQGSNQPQHF.

The chain links TRBV29-1 to TRBJ1-5; TRBD1 is a possible D gene (6 bases). The germline gives CDR1 SQVTM, CDR2 ANQGSEA. The CDR3 extends over 12 amino acids. The V end lost 3 bases, the J end lost 13 bases, and 16 bases lay between the germline ends. Here the CDR3 DNA reads TGCAGCGTTGACGCAGGGGCTGGATTGCAGCATTTT. This translates into CSVDAGAGLQHF. Together with reference TRBV29-1 and TRBJ1-5, the CDR3 gives the full variable domain: SAVISQKPSRDICQRGTSLTIQCQVDSQVTMMFWYRQQPGQSLTLIATANQGSEATYESGFVIDKFPISRPNLTFSTLTVSNMSPEDSSIYLCSVDAGAGLQHFGDGTRLSIL.

The chain joins TRBV6-5 to TRBJ2-2; possible D gene TRBD2, 7 bases. CDR3 length: 14 residues. Germline V gene data show CDR1 as MNHEY and CDR2 as SVGAGI. V lost 2 bases, J lost 5 bases, and 9 bases lay in between. The CDR3 DNA reads as TGTGCCAGCAGTTACAGGGGGGGAACCGGGGAGCTGTTTTTT. Translation: CASSYRGGTGELFF.

The chain uses TRBV6-6 and TRBJ1-2; D unclear. V was shortened by 2 bases and J by 5 bases, with 9 bases between the two germline ends. The CDR3 has 13 residues. Per the germline V gene, CDR1 is MNHNY and CDR2 is SVGAGI (reference sequence). The CDR3 loop reads CASSYNSQYGYTF. CDR3 nucleotides: TGTGCCAGCAGTTACAACAGCCAATATGGCTACACCTTC.

The chain uses TRBV28 and TRBJ2-1; 8 bases align to TRBD1. This CDR3 has 16 amino acids. CDR1 and CDR2 (germline): MDHEN, SYDVKM. Trimming at V came to 2 bases and at J to 9 bases, leaving 12 bases not matched to a gene. CDR3 DNA sequence: TGTGCCAGCAGTTTAATACTACAGGGGGTTAAGAGTGAGCAGTTCTTC. Residues: CASSLILQGVKSEQFF.

This chain joins TRBV4-3 and TRBJ2-7; a weak D match, TRBD1 (5 bases). V was shortened by 0 bases and J by 2 bases, with 11 bases between the two germline ends. The CDR3 is made up of 15 amino acids. Germline assignment: CDR1 LGHNA and CDR2 YSLEER. CDR3 in amino acids: CASSQDIRQPYEQYF. The CDR3 bases are TGCGCCAGCAGCCAAGATATCCGACAGCCCTACGAGCAGTACTTC.

The chain combines TRBV5-8 with TRBJ2-5; the D gene is possibly TRBD1 (5 bases). Trimming took 0 bases from V and 1 from J, leaving 7 bases between them. Germline V gives CDR1 SGHTS, CDR2 YDEGEE. CDR3 length equals 14 residues. The CDR3 nucleotides are TGTGCCAGCAGCTTGGAACAGGTCCAAGAGACCCAGTACTTC. This encodes CASSLEQVQETQYF.

This clone has only one observation. V and J are TRBV7-2 and TRBJ2-1, with D maybe TRBD2 (5 bases). Looked up from germline, CDR1 is SGHTA and CDR2 is FQGNSA. The CDR3 totals 15 residues. The V end was cut by 6 bases, the J end by 6 bases, with 18 bases between. CDR3 in amino acids: CASRLWLAPGNEQFF. As DNA, the CDR3 is TGTGCCAGCAGGCTCTGGCTAGCCCCCGGCAATGAGCAGTTCTTC.

As DNA, the CDR3 is TGTGCCAGCAGCTCGGGACTAGCTCCTAACTACGAGCAGTACTTC. Translated, it gives CASSSGLAPNYEQYF. This chain joins TRBV7-2 and TRBJ2-7; 9 bases match TRBD2. Germline CDR1 and CDR2: SGHTA and FQGNSA. Trimming took 4 bases from V and 3 from J; bases not matched to a gene: 7. CDR3 length equals 15 residues.

The table lists this clone with a count of one. V and J are TRBV12-3 or TRBV12-4 and TRBJ1-1; no firm D call. This CDR3 has 12 amino acids. Deletions cut 4 bases from V and 2 bases from J, with 5 bases between. CDR3: CASSWSNTEAFF. The CDR3 DNA reads as TGTGCCAGCAGTTGGAGCAACACTGAAGCTTTCTTT.

The rearrangement joins TRBV7-2 to TRBJ1-5; no clear D gene. The CDR3 is 14 residues long. Trimming stripped 5 bases from V and 3 bases from J, with 11 bases between. Germline CDR1 and CDR2: SGHTA and FQGNSA. In DNA form, the CDR3 reads TGTGCCAGCAGCCGGGGAAACGCCAATCAGCCCCAGCATTTT. It specifies CASSRGNANQPQHF.

Within the sample, this clone is medium-sized. The chain employs TRBV24-1 and TRBJ2-1; D ambiguous. This CDR3 region has 11 residues. Germline assignment: CDR1 KGHDR and CDR2 SFDVKD. V was clipped by 4 bases and J by 8 bases, with 5 bases between them. The chain's CDR3 is CATSDQDEQFF. The CDR3 bases are TGTGCCACCAGTGACCAGGATGAGCAGTTCTTC.

The rearrangement uses TRBV21-1 and TRBJ2-7; no DNA check was done on the table's D call, TRBD1. TRBV21-1 constitutes a pseudogene. The CDR3 length is 17 residues. Here the CDR3 DNA reads TGTGCCAGCAGCAAAGTTAGGGGTATTAGTATAAGTAACGAGCAGTACTTC. Translation: CASSKVRGISISNEQYF.

This chain connects TRBV5-4 to TRBJ2-6; possible D gene TRBD2, 6 bases. Per germline, CDR1 SGHNT and CDR2 YYREEE (reference sequence). There are 14 residues in the CDR3. The V and J ends lost 5 bases and 4 bases respectively, with 10 bases between them. Here the CDR3 DNA reads TGTGCCAGCAGTGCGGGGTTCGGGGCCAACGTCCTGACTTTC. Protein: CASSAGFGANVLTF.